The clone carrying this TCR beta chain has ten or more counts. Nobody among the patients had been given any treatment before thyroid surgery. TCRdb used MiXCR to call clones anew from the PCR reads. The sample carries tens of thousands of clones, about 22% recorded once. The sample comes from a study of metastatic and nonmetastatic thyroid tumors. Study background: The study looked at repertoires side by side in blood and in tumor or nodule tissue from malignant and benign thyroid patients.

Germline CDR1 and CDR2: WNHNN and SYGVQD (reference sequence). This CDR3 region has 15 residues. V was shortened by 3 bases and J by 7 bases, with 13 bases between the two germline ends. The chain joins TRBV10-1 to TRBJ1-6; tentative D call: TRBD1 (6 bases). The TCR comes from a male donor with papillary thyroid cancer or a benign thyroid nodule (not recorded which). Some clones in this sample may be carry-over from other donors' samples. The sequencing input was blood. The CDR3 nucleotides are TGCGCCAGCAGTGAAGCGGGGGGCTGGAATTCACCCCTCCACTTT. Translation gives CASSEAGGWNSPLHF.